This paragraph reports one T cell receptor beta chain. The data belong to a study of OX40 agonist ivuxolimab in advanced cancers. Study-wide background: Patients received intravenous ivuxolimab every 2 weeks at 0.01 to 10 mg/kg. Dose-escalation patients' cancers were hepatocellular carcinoma, melanoma, renal cell or head and neck cancer. Of mixed ages from about 23 to 85 and averaging roughly 66 years, the group was approximately 84% male. Eligibility admitted prior anti-PD-1, anti-PD-L1 or anti-CTLA-4 therapy; around 41% had some.

Assay used: immunoSEQ multiplex PCR; TCRdb lists only in-frame clones, some missing. Of roughly 90,000 clones detected, roughly 89% appear once; the ten largest clones hold more than 8.5%. Germline V lookup: CDR1 ENHRY, CDR2 SYGVKD. V gave up 6 bases and J gave up 4 bases, with 7 bases separating them. The CDR3 runs to 12 residues. Sequences were derived from CD4+ or CD8+ T cells sorted from blood, sampled in a trial of the OX40 agonist ivuxolimab. The receptor was isolated from an adult with an advanced solid tumor such as melanoma, head and neck, liver or kidney cancer. The rearrangement links TRBV10-3 to TRBJ1-5; a weak D match, TRBD1 (5 bases). The CDR3 sequence: CAIRGENQPQHF. The CDR3 coding sequence is TGTGCCATCAGAGGGGAGAATCAGCCCCAGCATTTT.